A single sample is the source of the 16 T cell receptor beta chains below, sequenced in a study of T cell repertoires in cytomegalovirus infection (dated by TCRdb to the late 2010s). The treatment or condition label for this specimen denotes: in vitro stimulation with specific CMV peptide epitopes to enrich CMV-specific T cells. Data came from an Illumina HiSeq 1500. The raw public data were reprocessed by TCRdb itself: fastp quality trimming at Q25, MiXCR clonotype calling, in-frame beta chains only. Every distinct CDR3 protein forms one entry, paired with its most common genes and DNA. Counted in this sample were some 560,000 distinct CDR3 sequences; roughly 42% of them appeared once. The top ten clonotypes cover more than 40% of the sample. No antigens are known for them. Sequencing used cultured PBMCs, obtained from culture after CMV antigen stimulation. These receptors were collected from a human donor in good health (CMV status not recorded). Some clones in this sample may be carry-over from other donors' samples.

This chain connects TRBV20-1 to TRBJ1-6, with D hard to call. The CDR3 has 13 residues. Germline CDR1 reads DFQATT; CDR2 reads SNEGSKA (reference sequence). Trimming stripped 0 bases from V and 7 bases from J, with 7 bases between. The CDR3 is CSARDDGNSPLHF. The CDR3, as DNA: TGCAGTGCTAGAGATGACGGCAATTCACCCCTCCACTTT.

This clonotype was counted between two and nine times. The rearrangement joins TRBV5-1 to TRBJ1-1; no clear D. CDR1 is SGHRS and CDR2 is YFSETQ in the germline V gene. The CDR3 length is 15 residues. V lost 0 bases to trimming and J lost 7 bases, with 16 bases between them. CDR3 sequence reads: CASSLVMTDSNEAFF. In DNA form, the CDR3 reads TGCGCCAGCAGCTTGGTTATGACGGACTCCAATGAAGCTTTCTTT. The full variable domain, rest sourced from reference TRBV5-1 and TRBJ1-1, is KAGVTQTPRYLIKTRGQQVTLSCSPISGHRSVSWYQQTPGQGLQFLFEYFSETQRNKGNFPGRFSGRQFSNSRSEMNVSTLELGDSALYLCASSLVMTDSNEAFFGQGTRLTVV.

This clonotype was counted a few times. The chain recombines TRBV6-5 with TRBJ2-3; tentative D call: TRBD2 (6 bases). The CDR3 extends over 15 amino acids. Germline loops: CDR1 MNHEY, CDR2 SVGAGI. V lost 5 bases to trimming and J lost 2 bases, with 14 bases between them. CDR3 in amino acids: CASSPDSGYTDTQYF. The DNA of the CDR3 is TGTGCCAGCAGTCCAGATAGCGGATACACAGATACGCAGTATTTT.

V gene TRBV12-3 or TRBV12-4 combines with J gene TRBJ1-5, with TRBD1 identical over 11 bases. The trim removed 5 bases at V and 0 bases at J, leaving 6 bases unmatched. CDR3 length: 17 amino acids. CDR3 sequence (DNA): TGTGCCAGCAGTCCATGGGACAGGGGGTATAGCAATCAGCCCCAGCATTTT. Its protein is CASSPWDRGYSNQPQHF.

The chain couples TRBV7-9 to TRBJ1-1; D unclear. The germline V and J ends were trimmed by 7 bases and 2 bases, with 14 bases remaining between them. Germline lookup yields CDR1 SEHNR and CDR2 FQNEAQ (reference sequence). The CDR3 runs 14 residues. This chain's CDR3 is CASTPSLVNTEAFF. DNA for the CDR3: TGTGCCAGCACCCCAAGCTTAGTCAACACTGAAGCTTTCTTT.

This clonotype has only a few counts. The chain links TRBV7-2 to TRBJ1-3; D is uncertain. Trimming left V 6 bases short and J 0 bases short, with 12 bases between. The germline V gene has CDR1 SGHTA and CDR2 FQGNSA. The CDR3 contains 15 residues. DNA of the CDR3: TGTGCCAGCAGGCCGGCAGGACTCTCTGGAAACACCATATATTTT. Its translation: CASRPAGLSGNTIYF.

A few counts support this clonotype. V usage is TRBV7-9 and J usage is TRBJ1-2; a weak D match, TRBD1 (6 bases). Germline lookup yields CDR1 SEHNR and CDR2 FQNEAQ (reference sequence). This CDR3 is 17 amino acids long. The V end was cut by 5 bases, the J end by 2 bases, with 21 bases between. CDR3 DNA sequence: TGTGCCAGCAGCCCAAACTCGGGACATACAGTAAACTATGGCTACACCTTC. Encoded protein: CASSPNSGHTVNYGYTF.

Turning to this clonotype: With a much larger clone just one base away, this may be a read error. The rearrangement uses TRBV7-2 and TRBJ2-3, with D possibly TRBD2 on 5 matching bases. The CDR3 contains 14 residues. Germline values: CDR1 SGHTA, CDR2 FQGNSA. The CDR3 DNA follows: TGTGCCAGAAGCTTATCGGGGTTTACAGATACGCAGTATTTT. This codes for CARSLSGFTDTQYF.

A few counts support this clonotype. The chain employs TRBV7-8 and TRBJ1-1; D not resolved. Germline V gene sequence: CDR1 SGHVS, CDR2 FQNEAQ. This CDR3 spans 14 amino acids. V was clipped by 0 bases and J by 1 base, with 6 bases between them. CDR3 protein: CASSLADPNTEAFF. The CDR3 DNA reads TGTGCCAGCAGCTTAGCTGACCCGAACACTGAAGCTTTCTTT. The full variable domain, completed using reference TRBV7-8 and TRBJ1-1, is GAGVSQSPRYKVAKRGQDVALRCDPISGHVSLFWYQQALGQGPEFLTYFQNEAQLDKSGLPSDRFFAERPEGSVSTLKIQRTQQEDSAVYLCASSLADPNTEAFFGQGTRLTVV.

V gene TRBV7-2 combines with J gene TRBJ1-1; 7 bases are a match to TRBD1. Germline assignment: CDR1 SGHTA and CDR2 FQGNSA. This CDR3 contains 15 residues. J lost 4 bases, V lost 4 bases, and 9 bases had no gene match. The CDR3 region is CASSSGQVGFTEAFF. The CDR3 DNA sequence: TGTGCCAGCAGCTCCGGACAGGTTGGATTCACTGAAGCTTTCTTT.

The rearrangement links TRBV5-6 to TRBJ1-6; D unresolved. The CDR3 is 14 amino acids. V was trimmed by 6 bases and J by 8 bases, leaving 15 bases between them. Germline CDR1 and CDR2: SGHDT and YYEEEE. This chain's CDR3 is CASTADLWDSPLHF. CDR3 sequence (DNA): TGTGCCAGCACCGCGGACCTTTGGGATTCACCCCTCCACTTT.

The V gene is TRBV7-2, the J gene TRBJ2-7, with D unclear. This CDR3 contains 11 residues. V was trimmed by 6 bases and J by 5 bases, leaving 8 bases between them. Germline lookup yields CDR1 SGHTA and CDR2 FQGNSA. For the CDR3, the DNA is TGTGCCAGCAGGCCGCGCGACGAGCAGTACTTC. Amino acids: CASRPRDEQYF.

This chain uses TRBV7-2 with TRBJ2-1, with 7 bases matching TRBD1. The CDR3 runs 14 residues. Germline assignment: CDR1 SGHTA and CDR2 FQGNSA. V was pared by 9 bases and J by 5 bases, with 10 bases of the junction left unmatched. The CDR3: CASSRDRNNNEQFF. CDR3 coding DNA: TGTGCCAGTAGCCGGGACAGAAACAACAATGAGCAGTTCTTC. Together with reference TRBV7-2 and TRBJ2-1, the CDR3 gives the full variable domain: GAGVSQSPSNKVTEKGKDVELRCDPISGHTALYWYRQSLGQGLEFLIYFQGNSAPDKSGLPSDRFSAERTGGSVSTLTIQRTQQEDSAVYLCASSRDRNNNEQFFGPGTRLTVL.

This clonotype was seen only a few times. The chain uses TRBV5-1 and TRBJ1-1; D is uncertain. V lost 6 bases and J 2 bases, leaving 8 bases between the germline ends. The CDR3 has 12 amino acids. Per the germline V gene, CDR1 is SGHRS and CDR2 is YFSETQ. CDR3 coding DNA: TGCGCCAGCACGGGAGCTAACACTGAAGCTTTCTTT. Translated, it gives CASTGANTEAFF.

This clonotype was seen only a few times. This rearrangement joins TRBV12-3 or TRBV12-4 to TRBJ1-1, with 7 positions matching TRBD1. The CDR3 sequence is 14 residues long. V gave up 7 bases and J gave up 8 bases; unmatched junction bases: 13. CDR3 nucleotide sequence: TGTGCCAGCAAAAAATTGACAGGGCCTTCCGAAGCTTTCTTT. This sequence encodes CASKKLTGPSEAFF.

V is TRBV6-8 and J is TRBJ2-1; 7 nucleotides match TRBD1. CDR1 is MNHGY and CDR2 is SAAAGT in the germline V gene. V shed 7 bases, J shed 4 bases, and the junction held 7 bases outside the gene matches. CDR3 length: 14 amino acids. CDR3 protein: CASTRTGPYNEQFF. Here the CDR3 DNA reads TGTGCCAGCACCCGGACAGGTCCGTACAATGAGCAGTTCTTC.